The next 2 T cell receptor beta chains were all read from a single sample in a study of T cells after yellow fever vaccination. TCRdb called the 5' RACE reads again in MiXCR, with one record for every CDR3 protein. The sample holds fewer than 500,000 distinct CDR3 sequences, roughly a sixth seen once. The sample in question was PBMCs, obtained before the yellow fever booster vaccination. Source of these receptors: a man between 18 and 29 years old who received the YFV17D yellow fever vaccine.

The chain uses TRBV4-3 and TRBJ2-2, with D possibly being TRBD2 (6 bases). From germline, CDR1 is LGHNA and CDR2 YSLEER. V lost 2 bases to trimming and J lost 5 bases, with 9 bases between them. The CDR3 has 14 residues. CDR3 region: CASSQMGLTGELFF. Here the CDR3 DNA reads TGCGCCAGCAGCCAAATGGGACTTACCGGGGAGCTGTTTTTT.

The chain employs TRBV7-2 and TRBJ1-1, with D hard to call. Germline V lookup: CDR1 SGHTA, CDR2 FQGNSA. This CDR3 is built from 13 residues. Trimming took off 3 bases at V and 11 bases at J, with 16 bases between the two ends. CDR3 DNA sequence: TGTGCCAGCAGCTTGTTGGGGAGAGTTACTGCTTTCTTT. Translating it yields CASSLLGRVTAFF.